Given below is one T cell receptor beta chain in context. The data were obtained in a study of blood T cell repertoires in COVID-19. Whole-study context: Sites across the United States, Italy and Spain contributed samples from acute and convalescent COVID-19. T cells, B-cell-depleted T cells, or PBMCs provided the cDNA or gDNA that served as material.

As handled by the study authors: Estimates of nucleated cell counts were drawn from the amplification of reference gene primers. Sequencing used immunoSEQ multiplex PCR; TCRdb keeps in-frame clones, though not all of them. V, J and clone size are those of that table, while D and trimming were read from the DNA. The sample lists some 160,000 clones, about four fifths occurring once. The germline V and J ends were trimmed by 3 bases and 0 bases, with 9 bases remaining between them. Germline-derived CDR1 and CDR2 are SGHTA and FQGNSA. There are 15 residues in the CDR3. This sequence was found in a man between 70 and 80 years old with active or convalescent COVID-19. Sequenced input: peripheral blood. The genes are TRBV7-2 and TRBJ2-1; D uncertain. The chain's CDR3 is CASSFRRFSYNEQFF. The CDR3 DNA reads TGTGCCAGCAGCTTCCGGCGGTTCTCCTACAATGAGCAGTTCTTC.